Below are 32 T cell receptor beta chains sequenced from a single sample in a study of cytomegalovirus exposure and HLA in healthy donors. Amplification used 60 Vbeta primers and 13 Jbeta primers. Sequencing was performed with immunoSEQ multiplex PCR; in TCRdb, only in-frame clones are kept and a portion is missing. The sample has roughly 39,000 clones. Material: PBMCs. These receptor sequences come from a young man in good health and CMV-seronegative.

The CDR3 region has the DNA TGTGCCAGCAGCGTAGGGGCCGATGTCAATGAGCAGTTCTTC. The encoded protein is CASSVGADVNEQFF. V and J are TRBV9 and TRBJ2-1; the D is unclear. The CDR3 has 14 residues. Germline CDR1 reads SGDLS; CDR2 reads YYNGEE. Trimming cost V 0 bases and J 6 bases, with 10 bases left between them.

The CDR3 here is CASTPDSNYGYTF. CDR3 in DNA: TGTGCCAGCACTCCGGACAGCAACTATGGCTACACCTTC. The chain joins TRBV6-1 to TRBJ1-2, with TRBD1 as a possible D gene (6 bases). The CDR3 loop spans 13 amino acids. Germline-derived CDR1 and CDR2 are MNHNS and SASEGT. The ends were cut back, 7 bases at V and 2 bases at J, with 11 bases in the middle.

The gene calls are TRBV28 and TRBJ1-6; D unresolved. Germline lookup yields CDR1 MDHEN and CDR2 SYDVKM. This CDR3 has 14 residues. The V end lost 3 bases, the J end lost 9 bases, and 12 bases lay between the germline ends. The CDR3 coding sequence is TGTGCCAGCAGTTTCAGTGGGAGCATTTCACCCCTCCACTTT. Protein sequence: CASSFSGSISPLHF.

The chain is built from TRBV15 and TRBJ1-2; TRBD1 agrees at 8 bases. The J segment lost 4 bases and the V segment lost 3 bases, leaving 7 bases of the junction unmatched. Per germline, CDR1 LNHNV and CDR2 YYDKDF (reference sequence). The length of the CDR3 is 15 residues. The CDR3, as DNA: TGTGCCACCAGCAGGGCCGGGACAGGATTCTATGGCTACACCTTC. Protein product: CATSRAGTGFYGYTF.

The chain links TRBV25-1 to TRBJ1-1, with 8 bases lining up with TRBD1. The CDR3 contains 17 residues. The ends lost 4 bases at V and 5 bases at J; junction bases unmatched: 15. The germline V gene has CDR1 MGHDK and CDR2 SYGVNS. In DNA form, the CDR3 reads TGTGCCAGCAGTGCCCCGTCGACAGGGGTAAGAAGGACTGAAGCTTTCTTT. It codes for CASSAPSTGVRRTEAFF.

The V and J genes are TRBV11-2 and TRBJ2-1; D is unresolved. The CDR3 is 16 residues long. V was clipped by 5 bases and J by 8 bases, with 22 bases between them. Germline-derived CDR1 and CDR2 are SGHAT and FQNNGV. CDR3 in DNA: TGTGCCAGCAGCGCCGTAGTATCACCACGAACCCATGAGCAGTTCTTC. It yields the protein CASSAVVSPRTHEQFF.

The chain combines TRBV28 with TRBJ1-1; a weak D match, TRBD1 (5 bases). CDR3 length equals 14 residues. V lost 3 bases to trimming and J lost 5 bases, with 13 bases between them. Germline CDR1 MDHEN, CDR2 SYDVKM. CDR3 amino acids: CASSFAGGRTEAFF. The CDR3 DNA follows: TGTGCCAGCAGTTTTGCGGGGGGGAGAACTGAAGCTTTCTTT.

The gene calls are TRBV9 and TRBJ2-7; D possibly corresponds to TRBD2 (6 bases). CDR3 length equals 14 residues. Germline CDR1 is SGDLS and CDR2 is YYNGEE. Trimming pared 2 bases from V and 4 bases from J, leaving 13 bases between. The CDR3 loop is CASSVGSTLYEQYF. The CDR3 DNA follows: TGTGCCAGCAGCGTCGGGAGCACACTATACGAGCAGTACTTC.

This chain connects TRBV4-1 to TRBJ1-2; a weak D match, TRBD1 (6 bases). Trimming shortened V by 2 bases and J by 1 base, and 14 bases separated the two germline ends. The CDR3 totals 16 residues. Germline-derived CDR1 and CDR2 are MGHRA and YSYEKL. The CDR3 nucleotides are TGCGCCAGCAGCCAACCGGGACGGACAGATAACTATGGCTACACCTTC. It codes for CASSQPGRTDNYGYTF.

The rearrangement links TRBV18 to TRBJ2-3; TRBD2 matches 12 bases. CDR3 length equals 17 residues. V shed 3 bases, J shed 3 bases, and the junction held 7 bases outside the gene matches. Germline CDR1 is KGHSH and CDR2 is LQKENI. The CDR3 protein is CASSPGRGTSGTDTQYF. For the CDR3, the DNA is TGTGCCAGCTCACCGGGTCGTGGGACTAGCGGGACAGATACGCAGTATTTT.

The chain employs TRBV7-6 and TRBJ2-7; TRBD2 matches 7 bases. The CDR3 length is 14 residues. Looked up from germline, CDR1 is SGHVS and CDR2 is FNYEAQ. After removal of 5 bases from V and 3 bases from J, the junction contained 7 bases not matched to a gene. CDR3 loop: CASSRGLTSYEQYF. The DNA for the CDR3 is TGTGCCAGCAGCCGGGGACTAACCAGCTACGAGCAGTACTTC.

The CDR3 here is CASRLAHDSGETQYF. In nucleotides, the CDR3 is TGTGCAAGTCGCTTAGCGCATGATAGCGGGGAGACCCAGTACTTC. The chain recombines TRBV12-2 with TRBJ2-5; the table calls TRBD2, which could not be checked here. TRBV12-2 is a pseudogene. The CDR3 has 15 residues.

The CDR3 DNA follows: TGCGCCAGCAGCTTGGTTGGGAGTGGCTACGAAGAGACCCAGTACTTC. Translation gives CASSLVGSGYEETQYF. The chain couples TRBV5-1 to TRBJ2-5; weak D call: TRBD2 (5 bases). Germline loops: CDR1 SGHRS, CDR2 YFSETQ. Trimming removed 0 bases from V and 3 bases from J, with 15 bases in between. The CDR3 contains 16 residues. Filled out from reference TRBV5-1 and TRBJ2-5, the complete variable domain reads KAGVTQTPRYLIKTRGQQVTLSCSPISGHRSVSWYQQTPGQGLQFLFEYFSETQRNKGNFPGRFSGRQFSNSRSEMNVSTLELGDSALYLCASSLVGSGYEETQYFGPGTRLLVL.

This sequence joins TRBV9 and TRBJ2-3; a possible D gene is TRBD2 (6 bases). CDR1 SGDLS and CDR2 YYNGEE come from the germline V gene. The ends were cut back, 0 bases at V and 0 bases at J, with 11 bases in the middle. There are 16 residues in the CDR3. For the CDR3, the DNA is TGTGCCAGCAGCGTAGGGGGCGGGGATAGCACAGATACGCAGTATTTT. Translated: CASSVGGGDSTDTQYF.

The rearrangement links TRBV4-3 to TRBJ2-7, with 7 nucleotides matching TRBD2. Looked up from germline, CDR1 is LGHNA and CDR2 is YSLEER. V lost 0 bases, J lost 2 bases, and 4 bases stayed unmatched. The CDR3 extends over 15 amino acids. The chain's CDR3 is CASSQETGGAYEQYF. For the CDR3, the DNA is TGCGCCAGCAGCCAAGAAACGGGAGGAGCCTACGAGCAGTACTTC.

The chain joins TRBV7-2 to TRBJ2-7; 8 positions agree with TRBD2. J lost 5 bases, V lost 1 base, and 4 bases had no gene match. The CDR3 contains 14 residues. Germline V gives CDR1 SGHTA, CDR2 FQGNSA. The CDR3 nucleotides are TGTGCCAGCAGCTTAGTCGGGAGGGTCGACGAGCAGTACTTC. Translated: CASSLVGRVDEQYF.

CDR3 in DNA: TGCGCCAGCAGCCATGGGACAGGGGACTATGGCTACACCTTC. Protein product: CASSHGTGDYGYTF. The chain carries TRBV4-3 and TRBJ1-2; 10 bases are a match to TRBD1. In germline, CDR1 is LGHNA, CDR2 YSLEER. The junction had 1 base not matched to a gene; V was cut back by 3 bases and J by 3 bases. This CDR3 comprises 14 residues.

This chain joins TRBV5-6 and TRBJ1-1; no definite D call. CDR3 size: 14 residues. CDR1 SGHDT and CDR2 YYEEEE come from the germline V gene. Trimming removed 0 bases at V and 4 bases at J, with 10 bases between. The CDR3, as DNA: TGTGCCAGCAGCTTGGGTGGAGGCGGCACTGAAGCTTTCTTT. It is translated as CASSLGGGGTEAFF.

This rearrangement joins TRBV2 to TRBJ1-1, with TRBD1 matching 11 bases. CDR1 is SNHLY and CDR2 is FYNNEI in the germline V gene. The CDR3 extends over 13 amino acids. V lost 9 bases, J lost 3 bases, and 3 bases stayed unmatched. The CDR3 here is CAREGQGDTEAFF. The DNA of the CDR3 is TGTGCCAGAGAGGGACAGGGGGACACTGAAGCTTTCTTT.

The rearrangement joins TRBV4-3 to TRBJ2-2, with D possibly matching TRBD2 (5 bases). The CDR3 is made up of 17 amino acids. Per germline, CDR1 LGHNA and CDR2 YSLEER. V shed 7 bases and J shed 1 base, with 19 bases lying between them. The CDR3 loop reads CASTTATSSGNTGELFF. The CDR3 DNA sequence: TGCGCCAGCACCACGGCGACGTCAAGCGGGAACACCGGGGAGCTGTTTTTT.

The chain combines TRBV9 with TRBJ1-1; no clear D. V was cut by 1 base and J by 1 base, with 5 bases left in between. From germline, CDR1 is SGDLS and CDR2 YYNGEE. The CDR3 extends over 13 amino acids. The CDR3 nucleotides are TGTGCCAGCAGCGTACGACAGAACACTGAAGCTTTCTTT. It codes for CASSVRQNTEAFF.

The CDR3 DNA reads TGTGCCAGTAGTATCCGGGACAGGGAGGGCACTGAAGCTTTCTTT. Its protein is CASSIRDREGTEAFF. This chain connects TRBV19 to TRBJ1-1, with 9 bases aligning to TRBD1. The V and J ends lost 3 bases and 4 bases, in that order; junction bases with no gene match: 6. CDR1 LNHDA and CDR2 SQIVND come from the germline V gene (reference sequence). This CDR3 has 15 residues.

The chain combines TRBV4-3 with TRBJ1-1, with TRBD1 matching 8 bases. Germline lookup yields CDR1 LGHNA and CDR2 YSLEER. The ends lost 3 bases at V and 5 bases at J; junction bases unmatched: 8. This CDR3 is built from 15 residues. CDR3 bases: TGCGCCAGCAGCCAGTTACAGGGGGGCTTTACTGAAGCTTTCTTT. The encoded protein is CASSQLQGGFTEAFF.

The chain employs TRBV30 and TRBJ2-1, with 8 nucleotides matching TRBD2. CDR3 length: 15 residues. In germline, CDR1 is GTSNPN, CDR2 SVGIG (reference sequence). Unmatched junction bases numbered 12, after V lost 5 bases and J lost 6 bases. Here the CDR3 DNA reads TGTGCCTGGGACGAAGCGGGAGTACTTGGCAATGAGCAGTTCTTC. It is translated as CAWDEAGVLGNEQFF.

V usage is TRBV7-6 and J usage is TRBJ2-2, with D hard to call. The V end lost 6 bases, the J end lost 3 bases, and 23 bases lay between the germline ends. CDR3 size: 18 residues. CDR1 is SGHVS and CDR2 is FNYEAQ in the germline V gene. CDR3 loop: CASSEASVGEVDTGELFF. The CDR3 DNA reads TGTGCCAGCAGTGAAGCTAGTGTAGGAGAAGTCGACACCGGGGAGCTGTTTTTT. The full variable domain, completed using reference TRBV7-6 and TRBJ2-2, is GAGVSQSPRYKVTKRGQDVALRCDPISGHVSLYWYRQALGQGPEFLTYFNYEAQQDKSGLPNDRFSAERPEGSISTLTIQRTEQRDSAMYRCASSEASVGEVDTGELFFGEGSRLTVL.

This chain uses TRBV7-6 with TRBJ2-7; D might be TRBD1 (5 bases). This CDR3 has 14 residues. Trimming took 1 base from V and 6 from J, leaving 13 bases between them. Per the germline V gene, CDR1 is SGHVS and CDR2 is FNYEAQ. CDR3 amino acids: CASSLGQGNSEQYF. The DNA for the CDR3 is TGTGCCAGCAGCTTAGGGCAGGGAAATTCCGAGCAGTACTTC.

The rearrangement links TRBV11-1 to TRBJ2-7; 7 bases line up with TRBD1. Germline V CDR1 and CDR2: SGHAT, FQDESV (reference sequence). The CDR3 spans 16 residues. V lost 4 bases and J lost 2; bases outside the gene matches: 11. The CDR3 is CASSSTMDRTTYEQYF. CDR3 DNA: TGTGCCAGCAGCTCGACTATGGACAGGACCACCTACGAGCAGTACTTC.

CDR3 in amino acids: CASESGRGHNEQFF. CDR3 bases: TGCGCCAGCGAGAGCGGGAGGGGCCACAATGAGCAGTTCTTC. The chain couples TRBV5-1 to TRBJ2-1; 10 nucleotides match TRBD2. The germline V gene has CDR1 SGHRS and CDR2 YFSETQ. The V segment lost 7 bases and the J segment 5 bases; nucleotides outside the gene matches: 6. This CDR3 region has 14 residues.

The genes are TRBV7-6 and TRBJ2-2; TRBD2 matches at 11 bases. CDR1 SGHVS and CDR2 FNYEAQ come from the germline V gene. CDR3 size: 16 residues. J lost 7 bases, V lost 5 bases, and 9 bases had no gene match. The CDR3 protein is CASSPLAGGEDGELFF. DNA for the CDR3: TGTGCCAGCAGCCCCCTAGCGGGAGGAGAGGACGGGGAGCTGTTTTTT.

The rearrangement uses TRBV4-2 and TRBJ1-4; 7 bases fit TRBD1. With 5 bases clipped from V and 8 bases from J, the junction kept 8 bases outside the gene matches. The V gene's germline CDR1 is LGHNA and CDR2 YNFKEQ. The CDR3 covers 14 residues. Here the CDR3 DNA reads TGTGCCAGCAGCGAGACAGGGCAGAAGGAAAAACTGTTTTTT. Protein sequence: CASSETGQKEKLFF.

The chain couples TRBV20-1 to TRBJ1-1; possibly TRBD1 for D (6 bases). The CDR3 length is 11 residues. CDR1 and CDR2 from the germline V gene are DFQATT and SNEGSKA (reference sequence). The germline V and J ends were trimmed by 1 base and 8 bases, with 8 bases remaining between them. Here the CDR3 DNA reads TGCAGTGCTAGAGGGGACATAGAAGCTTTCTTT. This gives the protein CSARGDIEAFF.

The gene calls are TRBV4-1 and TRBJ2-7; 7 bases agree with TRBD2. CDR1 MGHRA and CDR2 YSYEKL come from the germline V gene. There are 14 residues in the CDR3. V shed 3 bases, J shed 5 bases, and the junction held 7 bases outside the gene matches. CDR3 sequence reads: CASSQGWGGDEQYF. The CDR3 DNA reads TGCGCCAGCAGCCAGGGATGGGGAGGGGACGAGCAGTACTTC.